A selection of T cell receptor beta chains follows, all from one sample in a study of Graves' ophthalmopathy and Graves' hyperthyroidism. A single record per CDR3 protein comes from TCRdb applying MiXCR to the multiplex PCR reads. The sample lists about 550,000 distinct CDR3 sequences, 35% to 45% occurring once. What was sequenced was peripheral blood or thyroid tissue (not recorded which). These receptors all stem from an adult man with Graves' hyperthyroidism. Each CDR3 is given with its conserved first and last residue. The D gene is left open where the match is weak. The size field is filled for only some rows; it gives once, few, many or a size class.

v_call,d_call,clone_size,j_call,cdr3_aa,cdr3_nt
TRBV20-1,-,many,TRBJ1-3,CSAGHSGNTIYF,TGCAGTGCGGGACACTCTGGAAACACCATATATTTT
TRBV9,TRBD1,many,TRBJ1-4,CASSATGNEKLFF,TGTGCCAGCAGCGCGACAGGGAATGAAAAACTGTTTTTT
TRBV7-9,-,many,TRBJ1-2,CASSRWRGGYTF,TGTGCCAGCAGCCGATGGCGGGGAGGCTACACCTTC
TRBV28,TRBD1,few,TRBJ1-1,CASSITGTGGEAFF,TGTGCCAGCAGTATTACCGGGACAGGGGGTGAAGCTTTCTTT
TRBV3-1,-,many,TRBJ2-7,CASSVPTEQYF,TGTGCCAGCAGCGTACCTACGGAGCAGTACTTC
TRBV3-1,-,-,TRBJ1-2,CASSPEPGTARDGYTF,TGTGCCAGCAGCCCGGAACCAGGGACCGCCCGGGATGGCTACACCTTC
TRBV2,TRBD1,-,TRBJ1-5,CASRLQGGELSNQPQHF,TGTGCCAGCAGACTCCAGGGGGGGGAGCTTAGCAATCAGCCCCAGCATTTT
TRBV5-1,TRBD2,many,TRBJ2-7,CASSLMIAGHEQYF,TGCGCCAGCAGCTTGATGATAGCGGGCCACGAGCAGTACTTC
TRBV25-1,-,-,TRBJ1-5,CASSEFLGAQETQHF,TGTGCCAGCAGTGAATTTCTTGGAGCCCAAGAGACCCAGCATTTT
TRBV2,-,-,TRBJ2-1,CASTYGAGENNEQFF,TGTGCCAGCACGTACGGGGCAGGGGAAAACAATGAGCAGTTCTTC
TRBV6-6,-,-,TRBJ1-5,CASSYPGDISSNQPQHF,TGTGCCAGCAGTTACCCCGGGGACATCAGTAGCAATCAGCCCCAGCATTTT
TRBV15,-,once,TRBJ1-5,CATSRVGRGRHNEHF,TGTGCCACCAGCAGAGTGGGGAGGGGTCGCCACAATGAGCATTTT
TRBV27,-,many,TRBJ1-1,CASSRQVRNTEAFF,TGTGCCAGCAGCAGACAGGTGAGGAACACTGAAGCTTTCTTT
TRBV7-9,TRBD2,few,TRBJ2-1,CASSPWTSGSHEQFF,TGTGCCAGCAGCCCATGGACTAGCGGGAGCCATGAGCAGTTCTTC